Sequencing of this TCR beta chain was carried out in a study of ipilimumab plus nivolumab after autologous stem cell transplantation. CDR3 length: 15 amino acids. V shed 6 bases, J shed 4 bases, and the junction held 8 bases outside the gene matches. The germline gives CDR1 MNHNS, CDR2 SASEGT. Assay: immunoSEQ multiplex PCR; the TCRdb copy retains only in-frame clones and omits some. The sample contains around 21,000 clones, about four fifths of which appear only once. Ipilimumab, 1 mg/kg, started 14 to 28 days after autologous transplant. The TCR originated in a male donor with diffuse large B-cell lymphoma. This chain links TRBV6-1 with TRBJ2-3, with 9 positions matching TRBD1. Sequencing used PBMCs, obtained in a trial of ipilimumab plus nivolumab as post-transplant consolidation. Written as DNA, the CDR3 is TGTGCCAGCAGACCGTCCGGGACAGGGTCAGATACGCAGTATTTT. Its translation: CASRPSGTGSDTQYF.